The 9 T cell receptor beta chains in this list originate from one sample, sequenced in a study of T cell repertoires in cytomegalovirus infection. Antigen specificity for these receptors is unknown. TCRdb fed the reads into MiXCR, producing one record per CDR3 protein. Here the sample spans about 700,000 distinct CDR3 sequences, around 31% being singletons. The material was cultured PBMCs, obtained from culture after CMV antigen stimulation. These TCRs come from a human donor in good health (CMV status not recorded). Some clones in this sample may be carry-over from other donors' samples.

This clonotype was found a few times. This chain uses TRBV10-2 with TRBJ2-5; 10 positions agree with TRBD2. The V and J ends lost 4 bases and 5 bases, in that order; junction bases with no gene match: 10. Germline CDR1 is WSHSY and CDR2 is SAAADI. The CDR3 is 16 residues long. The CDR3 is CASSGWKREGGETQYF. The CDR3 DNA is TGCGCCAGCAGTGGATGGAAGCGGGAGGGGGGTGAGACCCAGTACTTC.

The chain carries TRBV2 and TRBJ2-1; the D gene is possibly TRBD1 (6 bases). V was pared by 7 bases and J by 0 bases, with 19 bases between. The CDR3 runs 17 residues. Germline loops: CDR1 SNHLY, CDR2 FYNNEI. The CDR3 sequence is CASKVTGIQYSYNEQFF. CDR3 sequence (DNA): TGTGCCAGCAAGGTGACAGGCATCCAATACTCCTACAATGAGCAGTTCTTC.

V gene TRBV20-1 combines with J gene TRBJ1-3, with D uncertain. This CDR3 contains 15 residues. V shed 0 bases and J shed 0 bases, with 9 bases lying between them. Germline CDR1 reads DFQATT; CDR2 reads SNEGSKA (reference sequence). DNA of the CDR3: TGCAGTGCTAGAGATCGCAGGAGCTCTGGAAACACCATATATTTT. It is translated as CSARDRRSSGNTIYF.

This chain links TRBV7-9 with TRBJ2-4; D assignment may be TRBD1 or TRBD2 (5 bases each). The germline gives CDR1 SEHNR, CDR2 FQNEAQ (reference sequence). V was pared by 0 bases and J by 6 bases, with 15 bases between. The length of the CDR3 is 16 residues. The CDR3 is CASSLAGRGRLNIQYF. As DNA, the CDR3 is TGTGCCAGCAGCTTAGCGGGTCGGGGACGGCTAAACATTCAGTACTTC.

This sequence joins TRBV6-6 and TRBJ1-1; perhaps TRBD1 as D (5 bases). Trimming left V 11 bases short and J 0 bases short, with 16 bases between. The CDR3 has 14 amino acids. The germline CDR1 and CDR2 sequences are MNHNY and SVGAGI (reference sequence). This CDR3 is CASLPGIMNTEAFF. The CDR3 nucleotides read TGTGCCTCTTTACCAGGGATCATGAACACTGAAGCTTTCTTT.

V usage is TRBV4-2 and J usage is TRBJ2-3, with TRBD2 matching 7 bases. V dropped 0 bases and J dropped 0; count of bases not matched to a gene: 3. The CDR3 length is 16 residues. CDR1 and CDR2 (germline): LGHNA, YNFKEQ. The CDR3 DNA is TGTGCCAGCAGCCAAGAGGGGGGGGGGAGCACAGATACGCAGTATTTT. Encoded protein: CASSQEGGGSTDTQYF.

The chain links TRBV12-3 or TRBV12-4 to TRBJ2-7; the D gene could be TRBD1 or TRBD2 (5 bases each). V dropped 6 bases and J dropped 9 bases, with 15 bases sitting between them. The CDR3 spans 12 residues. CDR3 sequence reads: CASSTEGGGQYF. The CDR3 nucleotides read TGTGCCAGCAGCACAGAGGGTGGGGGGCAGTACTTC.

Many counts were recorded for this clonotype. The chain uses TRBV7-8 and TRBJ2-4, with 7 positions matching TRBD1. V shed 5 bases and J 0 bases; nucleotides not matched to a gene: 4. CDR1 and CDR2 (germline): SGHVS, FQNEAQ. There are 15 residues in the CDR3. The CDR3, as DNA: TGTGCCAGCAGCCAAGGGACAGCAGCCAAAAACATTCAGTACTTC. Translating gives CASSQGTAAKNIQYF.

This clonotype has ten or more counts. CDR3 in amino acids: CASSVSIADSLSYEQYF. In DNA, the CDR3 is TGTGCCAGCTCAGTTAGTATCGCGGACAGCCTCTCCTACGAGCAGTACTTC. This chain connects TRBV18 to TRBJ2-7, with D perhaps TRBD1 (6 bases). CDR3 size: 17 residues. Germline assignment: CDR1 KGHSH and CDR2 LQKENI. With 5 bases removed from V and 0 bases from J, the gap between germline ends came to 20 bases. The whole variable domain, remainder taken from reference TRBV18 and TRBJ2-7, is NAGVMQNPRHLVRRRGQEARLRCSPMKGHSHVYWYRQLPEEGLKFMVYLQKENIIDESGMPKERFSAEFPKEGPSILRIQQVVRGDSAAYFCASSVSIADSLSYEQYFGPGTRLTVT.